This passage covers 16 T cell receptor beta chains from one sample sequenced in a study of shared clonotypes between healthy human individuals. Some clones are missing from TCRdb's copy, which holds only in-frame ones; the method was immunoSEQ multiplex PCR. This table has hundreds of thousands of clones, around 72% appearing once. Sequencing was done on a sample of memory CD4+ T cells sorted from blood. Subset indicated: CD45RA-negative fraction. The receptors come from a man in his thirties or forties in good health.

This chain joins TRBV18 and TRBJ2-3, with D hard to call. Per germline, CDR1 KGHSH and CDR2 LQKENI. The CDR3 spans 12 residues. The V end was cut by 1 base, the J end by 5 bases, with 4 bases between. The DNA of the CDR3 is TGTGCCAGCTCACCACAAGGAGATACGCAGTATTTT. Translated, it gives CASSPQGDTQYF.

This clone showed up just once. V gene TRBV7-8 combines with J gene TRBJ1-5; a weak D match, TRBD1 (6 bases). Germline V gives CDR1 SGHVS, CDR2 FQNEAQ. Trimming took off 4 bases at V and 1 base at J, with 14 bases between the two ends. The CDR3 covers 16 residues. The CDR3 DNA reads TGTGCCAGCAGCTCATACAGGGTAGGAAGCAATCAGCCCCAGCATTTT. Translated: CASSSYRVGSNQPQHF.

This chain connects TRBV2 to TRBJ1-5; weak D call: TRBD1 (5 bases). The length of the CDR3 is 16 residues. V lost 9 bases and J lost 0, with 18 bases in between. The V gene's germline CDR1 is SNHLY and CDR2 FYNNEI. The DNA of the CDR3 is TGTGCCAGTACTCTTAGACAGATCTTTAGCAATCAGCCCCAGCATTTT. Amino acids: CASTLRQIFSNQPQHF.

This chain connects TRBV5-5 to TRBJ2-3; D ambiguous. Germline V gene data show CDR1 as SGHKS and CDR2 as YYEKEE (reference sequence). This CDR3 region has 18 residues. Trimming took 4 bases from V and 3 from J, leaving 24 bases between them. The DNA for the CDR3 is TGTGCCAGCAGCCCAAGAGTTAGAGAGATAACCTCGACAGATACGCAGTATTTT. As protein: CASSPRVREITSTDTQYF.

The chain is built from TRBV10-3 and TRBJ2-7; 9 bases match TRBD1. The CDR3 has 13 residues. Germline V gives CDR1 ENHRY, CDR2 SYGVKD. J lost 7 bases, V lost 6 bases, and 7 bases had no gene match. Here the CDR3 DNA reads TGTGCCATCAGGGGGGACAGGGCTGAAGAGCAGTACTTC. As protein: CAIRGDRAEEQYF.

The chain has TRBV29-1 and TRBJ1-1; weak D call: TRBD1 (6 bases). Per germline, CDR1 SQVTM and CDR2 ANQGSEA. The length of the CDR3 is 14 residues. V lost 7 bases and J lost 1, with 16 bases in between. The CDR3 coding sequence is TGCAGCGCCCAGAGGACAGTGAAGAACACTGAAGCTTTCTTT. Amino acid sequence: CSAQRTVKNTEAFF.

V is TRBV29-1 and J is TRBJ2-1; 7 bases are shared with TRBD2. CDR1 and CDR2 from the germline V gene are SQVTM and ANQGSEA. V was pared by 1 base and J by 5 bases, with 11 bases of the junction left unmatched. CDR3 length: 16 amino acids. The CDR3 DNA reads as TGCAGCGTTGAAGCCGCAGACAGAGGGAGGGACAATGAGCAGTTCTTC. This sequence encodes CSVEAADRGRDNEQFF.

This clone appeared a few times. CDR3 bases: TGCGCCAGCAGCGCAACCGGGACAGGGTTAGGCACTGAAGCTTTCTTT. This codes for CASSATGTGLGTEAFF. V is TRBV5-1 and J is TRBJ1-1, with 9 bases matching TRBD1. V dropped 4 bases and J dropped 4; count of bases not matched to a gene: 11. CDR1 SGHRS and CDR2 YFSETQ come from the germline V gene. The CDR3 loop spans 16 amino acids.

The sample holds a few counts of this clone. The rearrangement joins TRBV7-8 to TRBJ2-7; tentatively, D is TRBD2 (6 bases). CDR1 is SGHVS and CDR2 is FQNEAQ in the germline V gene. The CDR3 has 15 amino acids. Trimming pared 5 bases from V and 0 bases from J, leaving 14 bases between. The CDR3 sequence: CASSRGSVSSYEQYF. The CDR3 DNA reads TGTGCCAGCAGCCGGGGGAGCGTCAGCTCCTACGAGCAGTACTTC.

This clone was observed at least ten times. The CDR3 loop reads CASSQEFNYGYTF. CDR3 nucleotides: TGTGCCAGCAGCCAAGAATTTAACTATGGCTACACCTTC. The chain combines TRBV14 with TRBJ1-2; no firm D call. Germline V lookup: CDR1 SGHDN, CDR2 FVKESK. With 0 bases removed from V and 1 base from J, the gap between germline ends came to 3 bases. The CDR3 spans 13 residues.

Many counts were recorded for this clone. The DNA for the CDR3 is TGTGCCAGCAGCTCCCACGGGGAGGAACAAGAGACCCAGTACTTC. It yields the protein CASSSHGEEQETQYF. The chain combines TRBV7-6 with TRBJ2-5; possible D gene TRBD2, 6 bases. V lost 4 bases, J lost 2 bases, and 14 bases lay in between. The CDR3 runs 15 residues. The germline V gene encodes CDR1 SGHVS and CDR2 FNYEAQ.

V gene TRBV5-6 combines with J gene TRBJ1-1; 8 bases align to TRBD1. The CDR3 sequence is 14 residues long. CDR1 and CDR2 from the germline V gene are SGHDT and YYEEEE. Unmatched junction bases numbered 3, after V lost 2 bases and J lost 3 bases. The CDR3 DNA follows: TGTGCCAGCAGCTTATACAGGGGGGACACTGAAGCTTTCTTT. Translated: CASSLYRGDTEAFF.

This clone was detected ten times or more. The J gene is TRBJ2-3, the V gene TRBV30; D is possibly TRBD1 (5 bases). V dropped 6 bases and J dropped 0 bases, with 16 bases sitting between them. The CDR3 is made up of 15 amino acids. Germline CDR1 and CDR2: GTSNPN and SVGIG (reference sequence). In DNA form, the CDR3 reads TGTGCCTGCAAAATCCGACAGTTCAGCACAGATACGCAGTATTTT. Its protein is CACKIRQFSTDTQYF.

This clone is a singleton in its sample. The rearrangement uses TRBV28 and TRBJ2-3; D is undetermined. V was trimmed by 8 bases and J by 5 bases, leaving 17 bases between them. The CDR3 contains 14 residues. The germline V gene has CDR1 MDHEN and CDR2 SYDVKM. DNA of the CDR3: TGTGCCAGCTCGTTTTGGAGAGTGGGAGATACGCAGTATTTT. Translated: CASSFWRVGDTQYF.

The chain links TRBV2 to TRBJ2-7; 12 bases line up with TRBD2. The CDR3 spans 13 residues. Germline CDR1 SNHLY, CDR2 FYNNEI. V shed 10 bases, J shed 4 bases, and the junction held 5 bases outside the gene matches. CDR3 in amino acids: CATQTSGGYEQYF. CDR3 coding DNA: TGTGCCACCCAGACTAGCGGGGGATACGAGCAGTACTTC.

This chain connects TRBV25-1 to TRBJ2-3; TRBD2 matches at 13 bases. This CDR3 is 17 amino acids long. CDR1 and CDR2 (germline): MGHDK, SYGVNS. The J segment lost 2 bases and the V segment lost 7 bases, leaving 9 bases of the junction unmatched. As DNA, the CDR3 is TGTGCCAGCACTGGACTAGCGGGAGTTATGCCCACAGATACGCAGTATTTT. It encodes CASTGLAGVMPTDTQYF.